This is a list of T cell receptor beta chains from one sample in a study of T-cell memory formation after mild COVID-19. TCRdb reanalysed the 5' RACE reads using MiXCR and keeps one entry per CDR3 protein. The data contain about 190,000 distinct CDR3 sequences, approximately 20% of them singletons. The sequencing input was PBMCs or a T cell subset sorted from them (not recorded which). The receptors were gathered from an adult woman who had mild COVID-19 (a few samples of this study predate the infection). Cell type and time point are not known. CDR3s include the opening cysteine and the closing phenylalanine or tryptophan. D genes are given only for firm matches. Not all rows give a size; the values are once, few, many and, for expanded clones, a class.

j_call clone_size d_call v_call cdr3_length cdr3_aa cdr3_nt
TRBJ1-1 few . TRBV29-1 14 CSVEDWPGSTEAFF TGCAGCGTTGAAGATTGGCCAGGGAGCACTGAAGCTTTCTTT
TRBJ1-2 . . TRBV10-3 15 CAITQMGRLDYGYTF TGTGCCATCACCCAAATGGGACGGCTAGACTATGGCTACACCTTC
TRBJ2-5 . . TRBV6-6 11 CASKIQETQYF TGTGCCAGCAAGATACAAGAGACCCAGTACTTC
TRBJ2-7 few TRBD1 TRBV5-1 16 CASSPPGQVKHYEQYF TGCGCCAGCAGCCCGCCGGGACAGGTGAAACACTACGAGCAGTACTTC
TRBJ2-1 . TRBD2 TRBV7-9 14 CAISEAGGTGEQFF TGTGCCATTTCGGAAGCGGGGGGAACAGGTGAGCAGTTCTTC
TRBJ2-7 . . TRBV20-1 14 CRARERAFYYEQYF TGCAGGGCTAGAGAAAGGGCGTTTTACTACGAGCAGTACTTC
TRBJ1-1 . . TRBV5-5 14 CASARDPMNTEAFF TGTGCCAGCGCCCGAGATCCTATGAACACTGAAGCTTTCTTT
TRBJ2-1 many TRBD2 TRBV5-1 18 CASSSLGLLAGAYNEQFF TGCGCCAGCAGCTCCCTAGGCCTACTAGCGGGGGCCTACAATGAGCAGTTCTTC
TRBJ2-2 few . TRBV4-3 14 CASSQDEGTGELFF TGCGCCAGCAGCCAAGATGAAGGTACCGGGGAGCTGTTTTTT
TRBJ2-5 few . TRBV7-6 14 CASSFWGGEETQYF TGTGCCAGCAGCTTCTGGGGCGGGGAAGAGACCCAGTACTTC
TRBJ2-2 . . TRBV20-1 14 CSARLSENTGELFF TGCAGTGCTAGATTGTCAGAAAACACCGGGGAGCTGTTTTTT
TRBJ2-5 many . TRBV7-2 15 CASSLAGASYETQYF TGTGCCAGCAGCTTAGCGGGGGCCTCTTACGAGACCCAGTACTTC
TRBJ2-3 . TRBD1 TRBV7-3 15 CASSLDRGTYDTQYF TGTGCCAGCAGCTTAGACAGGGGAACCTACGATACGCAGTATTTT
TRBJ2-7 few . TRBV30 12 CAWSPGRVEQYF TGTGCCTGGAGCCCAGGCCGGGTCGAGCAGTACTTC
TRBJ2-7 . TRBD1 TRBV19 14 CASSIAQGNYEQYF TGTGCCAGTAGTATAGCACAGGGGAACTACGAGCAGTACTTC
TRBJ1-4 many . TRBV18 14 CASSPPMGNEKLFF TGTGCCAGCTCACCACCGATGGGAAATGAAAAACTGTTTTTT
TRBJ2-3 few . TRBV7-9 15 CASSLVSGSTDTQYF TGTGCCAGCAGCTTAGTGTCAGGGAGCACAGATACGCAGTATTTT
TRBJ2-7 . . TRBV6-6 15 CASSYSRQADYEQYF TGTGCCAGCAGTTACTCCCGACAAGCCGACTACGAGCAGTACTTC
TRBJ1-1 few TRBD1 TRBV6-6 14 CASSYTGENTEAFF TGTGCCAGCAGTTACACAGGGGAGAACACTGAAGCTTTCTTT
TRBJ2-2 many . TRBV5-1 14 CASSSPQGTGELFF TGCGCCAGCAGCTCGCCGCAGGGTACCGGGGAGCTGTTTTTT
TRBJ2-7 . TRBD1 TRBV7-2 15 CASSLGETGDYEQYF TGTGCCAGCAGCTTAGGCGAGACAGGGGATTACGAGCAGTACTTC
TRBJ2-7 few TRBD2 TRBV20-1 14 CSAQRTSGRFEQYF TGCAGTGCTCAGAGGACTAGCGGGAGGTTCGAGCAGTACTTC
TRBJ1-2 . . TRBV3-1 18 CASSQDLGTPGLNYGYTF TGTGCCAGCAGCCAAGATCTTGGGACTCCGGGACTAAACTATGGCTACACCTTC
TRBJ2-1 few TRBD1 TRBV10-3 12 CAIGTANNEQFF TGTGCCATAGGGACAGCTAACAATGAGCAGTTCTTC
TRBJ2-7 . TRBD1 TRBV13 15 CASSVHSGGAYEQYF TGTGCCAGCAGCGTACACTCAGGGGGCGCATACGAGCAGTACTTC
TRBJ1-1 few . TRBV5-1 11 CASSSEYSAFF TGCGCCAGCAGCTCGGAATACTCAGCTTTCTTT
TRBJ2-1 . TRBD1 TRBV6-5 15 CASSYYSGGIDEQFF TGTGCCAGCAGTTACTATTCAGGGGGCATCGATGAGCAGTTCTTC
TRBJ2-7 . . TRBV5-1 13 CASSSDLVAEQYF TGCGCCAGCAGCTCCGACCTTGTTGCCGAGCAGTACTTC
TRBJ2-5 few . TRBV10-3 13 CAISDGGRETQYF TGTGCCATCAGTGATGGAGGGCGAGAGACCCAGTACTTC
TRBJ1-3 few TRBD1 TRBV25-1 15 CASSEGQGAGNTIYF TGTGCCAGCAGTGAGGGTCAGGGGGCTGGAAACACCATATATTTT
TRBJ2-7 . . TRBV12-3/TRBV12-4 14 CASSPYDQGYEQYF TGTGCCAGCAGTCCCTACGACCAGGGCTACGAGCAGTACTTC
TRBJ2-7 few . TRBV7-3 15 CASSLGQGPSYEQYF TGTGCCAGCAGCTTAGGGCAGGGCCCCTCCTACGAGCAGTACTTC
TRBJ2-1 . TRBD2 TRBV12-3/TRBV12-4 15 CASSLRESSYNEQFF TGTGCCAGCAGTTTGCGGGAGAGCTCCTACAATGAGCAGTTCTTC
TRBJ2-3 few TRBD1 TRBV25-1 15 CASSESGTGAHTQYF TGTGCCAGCAGTGAATCAGGGACAGGGGCTCATACGCAGTATTTT
TRBJ2-1 . TRBD2 TRBV20-1 16 CSARGLAGAHYNEQFF TGCAGTGCTAGAGGGCTAGCGGGGGCCCACTACAATGAGCAGTTCTTC
TRBJ2-2 . TRBD2 TRBV6-5 16 CASSQSRLAGTGELFF TGTGCCAGCAGTCAAAGCCGACTAGCGGGAACCGGGGAGCTGTTTTTT
TRBJ2-1 . TRBD2 TRBV20-1 14 CSAPSSGRGPEQFF TGCAGTGCGCCGTCTAGCGGGAGGGGCCCTGAGCAGTTCTTC
TRBJ2-3 . . TRBV27 13 CASRSSGTDTQYF TGTGCCAGCAGAAGTAGCGGCACAGATACGCAGTATTTT
TRBJ2-7 . . TRBV2 15 CASTISGHLIYEQYF TGTGCCAGCACTATTTCGGGACATCTAATCTACGAGCAGTACTTC
TRBJ2-3 . . TRBV25-1 13 CASSEPPTDTQYF TGTGCCAGCAGTGAACCCCCCACAGATACGCAGTATTTT
TRBJ1-5 . . TRBV10-3 13 CAIRGQFNQPQHF TGTGCCATCAGGGGACAATTCAATCAGCCCCAGCATTTT
TRBJ2-1 few TRBD1 TRBV9 15 CASSVETAGGNEQFF TGTGCCAGCAGCGTAGAGACTGCAGGGGGTAATGAGCAGTTCTTC
TRBJ2-1 . . TRBV7-3 18 CASSLIPIETMPTSVQFF TGTGCCAGCAGCTTAATACCTATAGAGACAATGCCGACTTCTGTGCAGTTCTTC
TRBJ2-7 few . TRBV3-1 16 CASSHGGQSSRYEQYF TGTGCCAGCAGCCATGGCGGACAGTCCTCACGATACGAGCAGTACTTC
TRBJ2-3 . TRBD2 TRBV5-1 17 CASSVTSGGQSTDTQYF TGCGCCAGCAGCGTGACTAGCGGGGGGCAAAGCACAGATACGCAGTATTTT
TRBJ1-1 few . TRBV5-1 15 CASSFSGTANTEAFF TGCGCCAGCAGCTTCTCCGGCACAGCGAACACTGAAGCTTTCTTT
TRBJ2-3 few . TRBV12-3/TRBV12-4 15 CASSPSGHRADTQYF TGTGCCAGCAGTCCTTCCGGGCACCGAGCAGATACGCAGTATTTT
TRBJ2-1 few . TRBV9 17 CASSVGGRLRSYNEQFF TGTGCCAGCAGCGTAGGGGGCAGACTTCGCTCCTACAATGAGCAGTTCTTC
TRBJ1-4 . TRBD1 TRBV19 15 CASSSGTGNSEKLFF TGTGCCAGTAGTAGCGGGACAGGAAATTCGGAAAAACTGTTTTTT
TRBJ2-7 few . TRBV7-2 13 CASMTGLSYEQYF TGTGCCAGCATGACGGGACTTTCCTACGAGCAGTACTTC
TRBJ1-1 few . TRBV29-1 11 CSVNTGTEAFF TGCAGCGTTAATACAGGAACTGAAGCTTTCTTT
TRBJ2-1 few . TRBV7-2 11 CASSRIHEQFF TGTGCCAGCAGCCGTATTCATGAGCAGTTCTTC
TRBJ1-2 . . TRBV7-8 14 CASSLVTVNYGYTF TGTGCCAGCAGCTTAGTCACAGTTAACTATGGCTACACCTTC